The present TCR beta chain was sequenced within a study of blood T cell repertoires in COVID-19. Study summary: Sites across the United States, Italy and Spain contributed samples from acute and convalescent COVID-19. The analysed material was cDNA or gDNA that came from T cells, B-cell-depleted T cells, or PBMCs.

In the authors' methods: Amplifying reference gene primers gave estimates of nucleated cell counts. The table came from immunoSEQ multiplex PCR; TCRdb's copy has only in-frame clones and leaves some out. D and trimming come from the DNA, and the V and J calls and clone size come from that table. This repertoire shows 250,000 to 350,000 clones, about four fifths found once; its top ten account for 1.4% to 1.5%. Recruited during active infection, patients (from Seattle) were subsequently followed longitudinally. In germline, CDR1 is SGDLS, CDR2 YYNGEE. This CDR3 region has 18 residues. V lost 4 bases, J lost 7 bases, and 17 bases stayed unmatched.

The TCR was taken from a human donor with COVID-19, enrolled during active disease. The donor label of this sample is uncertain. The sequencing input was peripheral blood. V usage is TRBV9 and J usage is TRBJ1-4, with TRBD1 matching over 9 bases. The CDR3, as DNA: TGTGCCAGCAGCCCCCGTCCCGGGACAGGGCTTGGTGGTGAAAAACTGTTTTTT. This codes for CASSPRPGTGLGGEKLFF.